This T cell receptor beta chain originates from a study of spatial heterogeneity in lung cancer (dated by TCRdb to between 2018 and 2021). A note on the overall study: Beta-chain transcripts were consistently detected in greater numbers than alpha-chain transcripts, which likely reflected higher beta-chain transcript abundance. In the raw uncorrected reads, each unique combination of TCR and UMI appeared on average more than ten times. In non-small cell lung cancer, the study quantitatively compared TCR alpha and beta repertoires across several tumor regions, matched nontumor lung, and blood. TCR repertoire features were related to nonsynonymous mutation counts determined by whole-exome sequencing of tumor tissue. At surgery, both alpha and beta chains were TCR-sequenced in fewer than 250 tumor regions, 64 matched nontumor lung samples and some 58 PBMC samples.

Broader findings and caveats from the paper: Ubiquitous expanded tumor TCRs were found in blood more often at tumor resection than at routine follow-up. Confirming at a functional level the hypothesis that regional TCRs recognize regional mutations was considered to require additional single-cell paired TCR alpha and beta sequencing.

Germline trimming: 4 bases from V, 2 bases from J; junction bases outside gene matches: 10. Counted from cysteine to phenylalanine, this CDR3 has 17 amino acids. The CDR3 DNA has 51 bases and is translated from base 1. Reading the germline V gene gives CDR1 MGHRA and CDR2 YSYEKL. The method was 5' RACE. Instrument on record: NextSeq 500. In the TCR library protocol, a unique molecular identifier was attached to each TCR cDNA molecule so that PCR and sequencing errors could be corrected. Concerning the study's data processing: Decombinator tools were used for TCR identification, UMI-based error correction and CDR3 extraction. Expanded TCRs were defined as those above a frequency of 2 per 1,000, corresponding to the top 1% of the tumor frequency distribution. Renyi diversity was computed with the R vegan package after each repertoire had been subsampled 100 times to 5,000 TCRs. To build CDR3 similarity networks, amino acid triplet string-kernel similarity was used, and CDR3s were connected when their pairwise similarity was above 0.82. Using fastp trimming at Q25 and MiXCR clonotype assembly, TCRdb reanalyzed the public sequencing data and kept in-frame beta chains. Each record represents a unique CDR3 protein, reported with the most common genes and DNA among its rows. TCRdb, not the authors, supplied the V and J calls. In all, the sample holds tens of thousands of distinct CDR3 sequences, and roughly 12% of those were seen once. The ten largest clones take up under 5.5% of the sample.

This clonotype showed up many times. Its antigen specificity is not known. No base quality values were provided; no much bigger clone lies one nucleotide off. Per the publication, the time point label means: sample taken at primary tumor resection. Whole RNA extracted from tumor and nontumor lung tissue, or from cryopreserved PBMC samples, was used for TCR sequencing without cell sorting. The donors were some 76 patients from the lung TRACERx cohort who had early-stage, untreated non-small cell lung cancer. Patients were selected for TCR sequencing only if sufficient RNA was available from at least two tumor regions.

The chain is made from TRBV4-1 and TRBJ1-2, and 10 junctional nucleotides match TRBD1. The receptor comes from a male donor with early-stage non-small cell lung cancer. The sample was PBMCs, taken at surgery. The DNA sequence follows: TGCGCCAGCAGCCCCGGTGGGGGACAGGGGCCAAACTATGGCTACACCTTC. It encodes CASSPGGGQGPNYGYTF.